This T cell receptor (beta chain) was identified in a study of blood T cell repertoires in COVID-19. Trimming at V came to 4 bases and at J to 3 bases, leaving 6 bases not matched to a gene. This CDR3 spans 15 amino acids. From germline, CDR1 is SGHRS and CDR2 YFSETQ. Per the original data handling: Amplification from reference gene primers served as the basis for estimated nucleated cell counts. The table came from immunoSEQ multiplex PCR; TCRdb's copy has only in-frame clones and leaves some out. Clone size and V and J calls were adopted from that table, with D and trimming inferred from the DNA. The sample consists of almost 200,000 clones, 85% to 90% of them appearing once.

The sequenced sample consisted of peripheral blood. This clonotype was obtained from a woman aged 70-85 years with acute or convalescent COVID-19. The chain is built from TRBV5-1 and TRBJ2-3; 9 bases align to TRBD1. The CDR3 sequence is CASSIGQGRTDTQYF. CDR3 bases: TGCGCCAGCAGCATAGGACAGGGGAGAACAGATACGCAGTATTTT.